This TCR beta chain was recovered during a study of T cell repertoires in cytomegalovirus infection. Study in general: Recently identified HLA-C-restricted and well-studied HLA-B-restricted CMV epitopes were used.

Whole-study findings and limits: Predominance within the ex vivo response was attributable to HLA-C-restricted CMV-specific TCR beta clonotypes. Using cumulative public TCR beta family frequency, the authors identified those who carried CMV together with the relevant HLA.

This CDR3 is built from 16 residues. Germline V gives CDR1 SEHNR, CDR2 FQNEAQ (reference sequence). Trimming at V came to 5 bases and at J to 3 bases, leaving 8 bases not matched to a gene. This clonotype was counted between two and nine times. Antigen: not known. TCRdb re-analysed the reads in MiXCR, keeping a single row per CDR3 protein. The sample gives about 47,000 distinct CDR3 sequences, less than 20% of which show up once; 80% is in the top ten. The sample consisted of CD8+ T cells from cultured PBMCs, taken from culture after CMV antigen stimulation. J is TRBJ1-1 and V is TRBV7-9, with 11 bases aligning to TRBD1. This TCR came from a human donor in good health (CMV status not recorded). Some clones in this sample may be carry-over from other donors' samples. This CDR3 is CASSPRDRGRDTEAFF. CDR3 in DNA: TGTGCCAGCAGCCCCAGGGACAGGGGGAGAGACACTGAAGCTTTCTTT.